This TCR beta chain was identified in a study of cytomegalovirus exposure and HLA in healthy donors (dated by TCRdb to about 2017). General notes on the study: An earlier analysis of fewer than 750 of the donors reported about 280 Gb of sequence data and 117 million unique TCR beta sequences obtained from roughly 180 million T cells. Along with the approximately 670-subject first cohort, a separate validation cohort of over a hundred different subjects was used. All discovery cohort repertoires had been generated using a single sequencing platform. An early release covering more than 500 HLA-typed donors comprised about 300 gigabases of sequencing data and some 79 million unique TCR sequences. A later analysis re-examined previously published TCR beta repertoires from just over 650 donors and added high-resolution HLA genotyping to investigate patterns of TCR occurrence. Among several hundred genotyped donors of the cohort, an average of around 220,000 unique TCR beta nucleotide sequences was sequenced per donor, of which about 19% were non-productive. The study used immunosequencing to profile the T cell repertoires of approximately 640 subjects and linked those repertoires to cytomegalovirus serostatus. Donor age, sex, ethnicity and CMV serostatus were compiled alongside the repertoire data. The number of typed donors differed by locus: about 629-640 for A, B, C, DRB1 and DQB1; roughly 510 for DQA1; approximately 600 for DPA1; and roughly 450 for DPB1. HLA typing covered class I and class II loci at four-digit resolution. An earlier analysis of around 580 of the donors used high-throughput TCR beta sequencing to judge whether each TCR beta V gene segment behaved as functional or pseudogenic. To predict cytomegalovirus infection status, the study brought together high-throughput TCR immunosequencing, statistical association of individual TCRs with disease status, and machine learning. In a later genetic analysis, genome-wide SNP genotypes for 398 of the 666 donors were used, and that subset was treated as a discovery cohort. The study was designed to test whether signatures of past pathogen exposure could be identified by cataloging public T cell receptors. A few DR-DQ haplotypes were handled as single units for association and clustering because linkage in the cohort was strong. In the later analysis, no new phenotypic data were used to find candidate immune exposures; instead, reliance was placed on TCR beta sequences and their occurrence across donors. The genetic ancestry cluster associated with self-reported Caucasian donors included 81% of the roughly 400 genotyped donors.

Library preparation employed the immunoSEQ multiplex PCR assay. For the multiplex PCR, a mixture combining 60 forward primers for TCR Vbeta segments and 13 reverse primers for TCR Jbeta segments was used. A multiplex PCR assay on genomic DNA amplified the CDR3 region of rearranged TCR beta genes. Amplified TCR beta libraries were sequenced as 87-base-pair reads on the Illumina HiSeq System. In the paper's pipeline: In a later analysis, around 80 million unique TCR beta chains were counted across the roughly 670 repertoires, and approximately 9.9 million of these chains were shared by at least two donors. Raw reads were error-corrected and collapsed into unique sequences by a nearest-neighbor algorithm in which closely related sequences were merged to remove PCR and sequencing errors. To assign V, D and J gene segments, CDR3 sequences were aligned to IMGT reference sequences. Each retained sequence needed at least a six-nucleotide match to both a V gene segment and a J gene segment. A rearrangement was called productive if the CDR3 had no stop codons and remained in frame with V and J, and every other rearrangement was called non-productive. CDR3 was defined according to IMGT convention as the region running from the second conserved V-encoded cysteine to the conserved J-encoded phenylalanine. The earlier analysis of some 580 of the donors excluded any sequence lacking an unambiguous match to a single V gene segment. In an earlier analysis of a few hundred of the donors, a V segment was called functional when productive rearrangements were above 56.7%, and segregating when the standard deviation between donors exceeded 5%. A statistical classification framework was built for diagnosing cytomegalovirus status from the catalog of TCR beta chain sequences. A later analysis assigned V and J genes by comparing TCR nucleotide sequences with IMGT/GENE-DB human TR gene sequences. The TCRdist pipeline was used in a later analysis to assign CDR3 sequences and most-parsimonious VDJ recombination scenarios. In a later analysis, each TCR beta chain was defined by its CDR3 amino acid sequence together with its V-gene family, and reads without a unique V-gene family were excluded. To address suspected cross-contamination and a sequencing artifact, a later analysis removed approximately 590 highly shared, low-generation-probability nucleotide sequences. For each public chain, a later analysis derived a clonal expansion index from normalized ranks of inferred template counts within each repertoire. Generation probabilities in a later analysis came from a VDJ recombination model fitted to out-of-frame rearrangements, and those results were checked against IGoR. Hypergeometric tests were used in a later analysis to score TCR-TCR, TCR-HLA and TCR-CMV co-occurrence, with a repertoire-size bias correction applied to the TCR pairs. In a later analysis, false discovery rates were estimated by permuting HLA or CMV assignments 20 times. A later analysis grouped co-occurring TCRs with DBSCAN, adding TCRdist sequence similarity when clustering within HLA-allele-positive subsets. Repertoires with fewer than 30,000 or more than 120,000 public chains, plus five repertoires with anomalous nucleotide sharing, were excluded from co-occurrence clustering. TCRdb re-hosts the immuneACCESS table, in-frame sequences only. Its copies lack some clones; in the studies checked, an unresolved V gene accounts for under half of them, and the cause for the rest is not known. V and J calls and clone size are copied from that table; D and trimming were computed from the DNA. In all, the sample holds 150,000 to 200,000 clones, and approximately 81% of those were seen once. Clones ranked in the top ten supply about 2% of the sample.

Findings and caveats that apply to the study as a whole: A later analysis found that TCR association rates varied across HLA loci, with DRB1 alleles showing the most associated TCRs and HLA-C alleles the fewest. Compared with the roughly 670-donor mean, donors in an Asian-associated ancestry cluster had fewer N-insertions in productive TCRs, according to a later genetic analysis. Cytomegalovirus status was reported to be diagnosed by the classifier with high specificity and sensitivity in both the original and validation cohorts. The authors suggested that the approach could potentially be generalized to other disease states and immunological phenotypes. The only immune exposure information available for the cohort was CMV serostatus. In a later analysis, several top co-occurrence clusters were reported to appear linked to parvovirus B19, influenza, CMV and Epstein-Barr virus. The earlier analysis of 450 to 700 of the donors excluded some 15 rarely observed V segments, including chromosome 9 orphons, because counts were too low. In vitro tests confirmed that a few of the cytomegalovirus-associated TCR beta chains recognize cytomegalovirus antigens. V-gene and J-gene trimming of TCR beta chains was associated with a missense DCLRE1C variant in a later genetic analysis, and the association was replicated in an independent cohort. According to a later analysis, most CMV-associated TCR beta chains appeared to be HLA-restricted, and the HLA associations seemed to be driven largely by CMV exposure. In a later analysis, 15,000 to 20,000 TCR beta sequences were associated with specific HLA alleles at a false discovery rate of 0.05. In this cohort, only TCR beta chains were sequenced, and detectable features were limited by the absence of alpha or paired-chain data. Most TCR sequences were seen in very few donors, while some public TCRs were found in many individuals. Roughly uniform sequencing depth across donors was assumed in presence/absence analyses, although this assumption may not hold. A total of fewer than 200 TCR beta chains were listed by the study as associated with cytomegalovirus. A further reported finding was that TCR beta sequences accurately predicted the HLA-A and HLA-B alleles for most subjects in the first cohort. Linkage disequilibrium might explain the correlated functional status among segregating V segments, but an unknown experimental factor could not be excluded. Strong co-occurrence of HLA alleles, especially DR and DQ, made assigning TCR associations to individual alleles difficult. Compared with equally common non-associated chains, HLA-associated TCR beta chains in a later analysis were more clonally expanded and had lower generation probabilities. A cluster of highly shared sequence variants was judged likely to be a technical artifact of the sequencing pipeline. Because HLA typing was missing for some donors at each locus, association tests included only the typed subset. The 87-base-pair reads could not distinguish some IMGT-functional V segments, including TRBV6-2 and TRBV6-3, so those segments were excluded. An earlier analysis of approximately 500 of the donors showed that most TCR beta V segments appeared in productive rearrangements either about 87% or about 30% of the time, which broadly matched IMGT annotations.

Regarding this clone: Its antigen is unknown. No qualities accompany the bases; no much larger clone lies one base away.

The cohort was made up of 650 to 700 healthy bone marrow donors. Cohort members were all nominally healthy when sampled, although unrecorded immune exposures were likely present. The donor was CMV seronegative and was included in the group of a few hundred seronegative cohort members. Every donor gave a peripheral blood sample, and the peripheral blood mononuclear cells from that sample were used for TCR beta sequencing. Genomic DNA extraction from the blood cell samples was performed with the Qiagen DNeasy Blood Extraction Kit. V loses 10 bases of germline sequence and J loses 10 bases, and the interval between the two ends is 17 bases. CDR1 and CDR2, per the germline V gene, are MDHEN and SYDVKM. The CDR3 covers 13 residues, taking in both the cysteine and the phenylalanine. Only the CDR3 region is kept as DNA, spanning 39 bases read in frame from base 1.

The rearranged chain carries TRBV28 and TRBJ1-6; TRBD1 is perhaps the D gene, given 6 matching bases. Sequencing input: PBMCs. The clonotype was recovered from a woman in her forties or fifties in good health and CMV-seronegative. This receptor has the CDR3 CAIGGGLKSPLHF. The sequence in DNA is TGTGCCATCGGCGGGGGCCTCAAATCACCCCTCCACTTT. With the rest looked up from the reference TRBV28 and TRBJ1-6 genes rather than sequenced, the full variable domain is DVKVTQSSRYLVKRTGEKVFLECVQDMDHENMFWYRQDPGLGLRLIYFSYDVKMKEKGDIPEGYSVSREKKERFSLILESASTNQTSMYLCAIGGGLKSPLHFGNGTRLTVT.